This passage covers 9 T cell receptor beta chains from one sample sequenced in a study of blood T cell repertoires in COVID-19. Measured with immunoSEQ multiplex PCR; TCRdb has only the in-frame clones, and not every one. The sample has 400,000 to 550,000 clones; 85% to 90% are singletons. Sequenced: peripheral blood. These receptors were taken from a woman in her twenties or thirties with acute or convalescent COVID-19.

This clone came up once. The J gene is TRBJ2-7, the V gene TRBV5-8; 11 nucleotides agree with TRBD2. The germline V gene has CDR1 SGHTS and CDR2 YDEGEE. J lost 3 bases, V lost 1 base, and 3 bases had no gene match. This CDR3 has 15 amino acids. The DNA for the CDR3 is TGTGCCAGCAGCTTGACTAGCGGGGGTTTCTACGAGCAGTACTTC. This encodes CASSLTSGGFYEQYF.

The rearrangement links TRBV4-1 to TRBJ1-6; D is possibly TRBD1 (5 bases). Germline CDR1 reads MGHRA; CDR2 reads YSYEKL. This CDR3 spans 16 amino acids. Trimming took off 0 bases at V and 6 bases at J, with 12 bases between the two ends. The CDR3 loop reads CASSQELRGSNSPLHF. In DNA form, the CDR3 reads TGCGCCAGCAGCCAAGAACTGCGGGGGAGTAATTCACCCCTCCACTTT.

For the CDR3, the DNA is TGCGCCAGCAGCTCGATGATGGACAGGGCGTTCTCTGGGGCCAACGTCCTGACTTTC. It yields the protein CASSSMMDRAFSGANVLTF. The gene calls are TRBV5-1 and TRBJ2-6, with TRBD1 matching 8 bases. Per germline, CDR1 SGHRS and CDR2 YFSETQ. The CDR3 is made up of 19 amino acids. The junction had 11 bases not matched to a gene; V was cut back by 3 bases and J by 0 bases. Together with reference TRBV5-1 and TRBJ2-6, the CDR3 gives the full variable domain: KAGVTQTPRYLIKTRGQQVTLSCSPISGHRSVSWYQQTPGQGLQFLFEYFSETQRNKGNFPGRFSGRQFSNSRSEMNVSTLELGDSALYLCASSSMMDRAFSGANVLTFGAGSRLTVL.

The chain links TRBV28 to TRBJ2-7; 9 positions match TRBD1. Germline V gene lookup returns CDR1 MDHEN and CDR2 SYDVKM. J lost 2 bases, V lost 3 bases, and 5 bases had no gene match. The CDR3 contains 15 residues. For the CDR3, the DNA is TGTGCCAGCAGTTTTAAGGGACAGGGCGCCTACGAGCAGTACTTC. This encodes CASSFKGQGAYEQYF.

CDR3 amino acids: CASSRGQDRSYGYTF. DNA for the CDR3: TGTGCCAGCAGCAGAGGACAGGACCGTTCCTATGGCTACACCTTC. The chain is built from TRBV5-8 and TRBJ1-2; 7 positions match TRBD1. CDR3 size: 15 residues. Germline V gene data show CDR1 as SGHTS and CDR2 as YDEGEE. V shed 4 bases, J shed 4 bases, and the junction held 10 bases outside the gene matches. The variable domain in full, completed from reference TRBV5-8 and TRBJ1-2, reads EAGVTQSPTHLIKTRGQQATLRCSPISGHTSVYWYQQALGLGLQFLLWYDEGEERNRGNFPPRFSGRQFPNYSSELNVNALELEDSALYLCASSRGQDRSYGYTFGSGTRLTVV.

The chain employs TRBV2 and TRBJ2-6, with 7 positions matching TRBD1. The germline V gene encodes CDR1 SNHLY and CDR2 FYNNEI. V lost 8 bases, J lost 1 base, and 5 bases stayed unmatched. The CDR3 covers 15 residues. CDR3 sequence: CASGNRGSGANVLTF. CDR3 DNA sequence: TGTGCCAGCGGGAACAGGGGATCTGGGGCCAACGTCCTGACTTTC.

V gene TRBV7-3 combines with J gene TRBJ2-1; D is perhaps TRBD2 (7 bases). Germline-derived CDR1 and CDR2 are SGHTA and FQGTGA. Trimming removed 3 bases at V and 8 bases at J, with 20 bases between. This CDR3 has 16 amino acids. CDR3 in amino acids: CASSLRSGGGFDEQFF. As DNA, the CDR3 is TGTGCCAGCAGCTTGAGATCGGGGGGCGGTTTTGATGAGCAGTTCTTC.

This clone was recorded only once. The chain carries TRBV6-5 and TRBJ2-3; D is perhaps TRBD2 (6 bases). The CDR3 is 14 residues long. Trimming left V 2 bases short and J 2 bases short, with 8 bases between. From germline, CDR1 is MNHEY and CDR2 SVGAGI. The CDR3 is CASSYGGLTDTQYF. In nucleotides, the CDR3 is TGTGCCAGCAGTTACGGGGGACTCACAGATACGCAGTATTTT.

V is TRBV2 and J is TRBJ2-4; D is possibly TRBD2 (5 bases). Trimming took off 3 bases at V and 0 bases at J, with 21 bases between the two ends. Germline V gene lookup returns CDR1 SNHLY and CDR2 FYNNEI. The CDR3 totals 19 residues. The DNA for the CDR3 is TGTGCCAGCAGTGACATCGAGACTCCGGACGGGATAGCCAAAAACATTCAGTACTTC. Translated, it gives CASSDIETPDGIAKNIQYF.